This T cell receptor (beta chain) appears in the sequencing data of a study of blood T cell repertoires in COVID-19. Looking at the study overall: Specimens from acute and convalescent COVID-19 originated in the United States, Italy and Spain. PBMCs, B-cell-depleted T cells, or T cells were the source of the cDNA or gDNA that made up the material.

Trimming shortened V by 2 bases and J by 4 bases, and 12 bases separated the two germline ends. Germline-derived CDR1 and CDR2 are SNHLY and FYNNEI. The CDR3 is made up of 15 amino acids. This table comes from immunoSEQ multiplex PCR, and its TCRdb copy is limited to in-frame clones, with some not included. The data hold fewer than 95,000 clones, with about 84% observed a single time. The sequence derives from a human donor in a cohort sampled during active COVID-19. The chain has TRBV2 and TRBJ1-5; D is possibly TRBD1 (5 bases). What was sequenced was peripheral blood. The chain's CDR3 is CASSEFGDSNQPQHF. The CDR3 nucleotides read TGTGCCAGCAGTGAATTCGGAGACAGTAATCAGCCCCAGCATTTT.